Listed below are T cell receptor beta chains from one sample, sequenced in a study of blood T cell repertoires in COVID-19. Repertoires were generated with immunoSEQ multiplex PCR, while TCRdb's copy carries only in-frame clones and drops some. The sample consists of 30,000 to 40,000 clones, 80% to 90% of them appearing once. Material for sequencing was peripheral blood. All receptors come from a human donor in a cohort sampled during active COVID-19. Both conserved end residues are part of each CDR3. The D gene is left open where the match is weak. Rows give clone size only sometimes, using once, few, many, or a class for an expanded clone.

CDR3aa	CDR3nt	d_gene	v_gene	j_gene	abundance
CASKTSGTYNEQFF	TGTGCCAGTAAAACCAGCGGAACCTACAATGAGCAGTTCTTC	NA	TRBV19	TRBJ2-1	NA
CATSDWTGGGTDEQFF	TGTGCCACCAGTGATTGGACGGGGGGGGGTACGGATGAGCAGTTCTTC	TRBD2	TRBV24-1	TRBJ2-1	NA
CASSPEGGNQPQHF	TGTGCCAGCTCACCAGAAGGGGGCAATCAGCCCCAGCATTTT	NA	TRBV18	TRBJ1-5	once
CASSGGQGVSYEQYF	TGTGCCAGCAGTGGAGGGCAGGGGGTTTCCTACGAGCAGTACTTC	TRBD1	TRBV25-1	TRBJ2-7	NA
CASSYDGTSTDTQYF	TGTGCCAGCAGTTATGATGGGACTAGCACAGATACGCAGTATTTT	NA	TRBV6-5	TRBJ2-3	NA
CASSQTGTVDQPQHF	TGTGCCAGCAGCCAGACGGGGACAGTCGATCAGCCCCAGCATTTT	TRBD1	TRBV4-2	TRBJ1-5	NA
CASSAGGTANNSPLHF	TGTGCCAGCAGCGCTGGAGGTACAGCCAATAATTCACCCCTCCACTTT	NA	TRBV9	TRBJ1-6	NA
CASSTTAGYEQYF	TGTGCCAGCAGCACTACAGCGGGCTACGAGCAGTACTTC	NA	TRBV7-6	TRBJ2-7	NA
CASSLREGGYEQYF	TGCGCCAGCAGCCTCCGGGAGGGCGGGTACGAGCAGTACTTC	TRBD2	TRBV4-1	TRBJ2-7	NA
CASSPLAEITDTQYF	TGTGCCAGCAGCCCACTAGCGGAAATTACAGATACGCAGTATTTT	TRBD2	TRBV28	TRBJ2-3	NA
CASLGLSLGSGNTIYF	TGTGCCAGTTTGGGACTCTCCCTAGGCTCTGGAAACACCATATATTTT	NA	TRBV19	TRBJ1-3	NA
CARSLAGYEQFF	TGTGCCAGAAGCTTGGCAGGGTATGAGCAGTTCTTC	NA	TRBV5-3	TRBJ2-1	once
CASTRGQGGSTGELFF	TGCGCCAGCACCCGCGGACAGGGAGGTAGCACCGGGGAGCTGTTTTTT	TRBD1	TRBV5-1	TRBJ2-2	once
CSGLRGEQFF	TGCAGCGGACTCAGGGGTGAGCAGTTCTTC	NA	TRBV29-1	TRBJ2-1	NA
CASTGTTYNEQFF	TGCGCCAGCACCGGGACTACTTACAATGAGCAGTTCTTC	TRBD2	TRBV5-1	TRBJ2-1	NA